This TCR beta chain comes out of a study of Ad26.COV2.S vaccination and SARS-CoV-2 variants. Across the study: Dosing was one shot or two shots 56 days apart.

Notes on this clone: Its antigen is currently unknown.

Study-wide results and limits: Ad26.COV2.S recipients had broader spike-specific TCRs (P = 0.0014).

The assay was immunoSEQ multiplex PCR, and TCRdb's table has in-frame clones only and misses some. The data hold roughly 300,000 clones, with 88% observed a single time. Germline CDR1 GTSNPN, CDR2 SVGIG (reference sequence). V lost 4 bases and J 0 bases, leaving 10 bases between the germline ends. This CDR3 is built from 14 residues. Treatment denoted: 15 to 20 received Ad26.COV2.S at low or high dose, single or two shots; 5 received placebo; per-sample allocation not given. Sampling occurred on day 63 after the first vaccine or placebo injection. An 18-55-year-old adult in Boston served as donor. The sequencing used peripheral blood, collected in a trial of Ad26.COV2.S vaccine versus placebo. The TCR comes from a person aged 18-60 years who received the Ad26.COV2.S COVID-19 vaccine or a placebo. The chain links TRBV30 to TRBJ2-1; the D gene could be TRBD1 or TRBD2 (5 bases each). CDR3 sequence (DNA): TGTGCCTGGACGAGGGGCAGCTCCTACAATGAGCAGTTCTTC. This codes for CAWTRGSSYNEQFF.